This T cell receptor (beta chain) appears in the sequencing data of a study of CD8+CD57+ T cells in acquired aplastic anemia. General observations from the study: CD8+ Simpson's diversity in patients was not significantly different from that in controls.

This clonotype has only a few counts. Its antigen is unknown. Profiling of TCR beta VDJ combinations and CDR3 sequences used genomic DNA as template. Using its own MiXCR run on the reads, TCRdb lists one record per CDR3 protein. The sample lists 50,000 or so distinct CDR3 sequences; 55% to 70% were seen once. Whoever was chosen for sequencing had shown CD8+CD57+ cell expansion by flow cytometry. Per the germline V gene, CDR1 is MNHEY and CDR2 is SMNVEV (reference sequence). V gave up 8 bases and J gave up 1 base, with 11 bases separating them. CDR3 size: 13 residues. The clonotype originates from a human donor with aplastic anemia. The chain combines TRBV27 with TRBJ1-1, with D perhaps matching TRBD1 (5 bases). Sequenced material: sorted CD4+, CD8+, or CD8+CD57+ T cells (not recorded which) from PBMCs. The CDR3 sequence is CASHRQRNTEAFF. CDR3 DNA: TGTGCCAGCCACAGACAGAGGAACACTGAAGCTTTCTTT.